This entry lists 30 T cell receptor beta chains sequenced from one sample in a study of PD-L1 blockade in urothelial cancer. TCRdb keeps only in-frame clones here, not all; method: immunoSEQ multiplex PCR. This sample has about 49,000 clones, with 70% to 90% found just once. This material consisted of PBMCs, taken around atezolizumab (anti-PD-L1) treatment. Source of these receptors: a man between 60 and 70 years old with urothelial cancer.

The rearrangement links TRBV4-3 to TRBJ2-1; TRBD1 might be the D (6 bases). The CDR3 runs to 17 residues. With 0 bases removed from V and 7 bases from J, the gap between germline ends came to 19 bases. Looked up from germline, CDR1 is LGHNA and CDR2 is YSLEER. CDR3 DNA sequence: TGCGCCAGCAGCCAAGACCTTACTCAGGGGAACACGAATGAGCAGTTCTTC. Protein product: CASSQDLTQGNTNEQFF.

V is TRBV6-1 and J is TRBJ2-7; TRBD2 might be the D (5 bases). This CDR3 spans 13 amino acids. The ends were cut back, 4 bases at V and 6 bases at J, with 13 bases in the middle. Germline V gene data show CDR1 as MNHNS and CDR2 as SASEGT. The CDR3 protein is CASSGKDSSEQYF. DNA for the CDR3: TGTGCCAGCAGTGGTAAGGACTCTAGCGAGCAGTACTTC.

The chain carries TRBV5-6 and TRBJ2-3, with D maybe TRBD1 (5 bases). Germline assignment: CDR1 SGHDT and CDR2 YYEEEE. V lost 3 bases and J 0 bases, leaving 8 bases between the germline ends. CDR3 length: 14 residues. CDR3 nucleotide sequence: TGTGCCAGCAGCTCGACAGAAAGCACAGATACGCAGTATTTT. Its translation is CASSSTESTDTQYF.

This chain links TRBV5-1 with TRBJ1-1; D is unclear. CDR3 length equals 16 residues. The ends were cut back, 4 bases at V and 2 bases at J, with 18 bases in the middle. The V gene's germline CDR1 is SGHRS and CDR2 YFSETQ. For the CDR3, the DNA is TGCGCCAGCAGCCCTGGCGGTCAAAGCCCAAACACTGAAGCTTTCTTT. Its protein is CASSPGGQSPNTEAFF.

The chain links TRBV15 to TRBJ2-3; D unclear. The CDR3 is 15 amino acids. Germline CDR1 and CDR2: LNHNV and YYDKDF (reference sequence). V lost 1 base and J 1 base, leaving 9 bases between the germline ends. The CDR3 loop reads CATSRVRRGTDTQYF. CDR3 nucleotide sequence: TGTGCCACCAGCAGAGTCCGCCGGGGCACAGATACGCAGTATTTT.

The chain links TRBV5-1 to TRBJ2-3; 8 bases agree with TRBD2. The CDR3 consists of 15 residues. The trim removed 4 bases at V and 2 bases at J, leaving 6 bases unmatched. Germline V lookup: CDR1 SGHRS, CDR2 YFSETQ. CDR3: CASSLPGGYTDTQYF. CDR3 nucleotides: TGCGCCAGCAGCCTACCGGGGGGGTACACAGATACGCAGTATTTT.

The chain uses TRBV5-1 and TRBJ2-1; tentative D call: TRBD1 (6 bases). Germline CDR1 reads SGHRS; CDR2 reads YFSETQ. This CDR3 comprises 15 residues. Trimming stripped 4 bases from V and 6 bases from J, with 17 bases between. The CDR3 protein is CASSRWTATGNEQFF. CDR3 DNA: TGCGCCAGCAGCCGCTGGACAGCAACAGGCAATGAGCAGTTCTTC.

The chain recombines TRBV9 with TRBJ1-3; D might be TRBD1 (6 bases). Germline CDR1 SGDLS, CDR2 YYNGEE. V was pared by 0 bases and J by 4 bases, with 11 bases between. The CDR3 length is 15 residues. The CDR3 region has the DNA TGTGCCAGCAGCGTAGGGGAAGGGACAGGAAACACCATATATTTT. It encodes CASSVGEGTGNTIYF.

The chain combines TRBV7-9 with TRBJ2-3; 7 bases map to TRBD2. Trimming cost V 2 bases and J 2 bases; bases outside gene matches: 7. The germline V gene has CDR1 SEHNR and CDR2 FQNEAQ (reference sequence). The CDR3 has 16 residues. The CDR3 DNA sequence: TGTGCCAGCAGCTTATATGCTAGCGGAGCCACAGATACGCAGTATTTT. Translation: CASSLYASGATDTQYF.

The CDR3: CAISEDTRGLAFF. CDR3 bases: TGTGCCATCAGTGAGGATACCAGGGGGCTAGCTTTCTTT. The chain joins TRBV10-3 to TRBJ1-1; 8 bases align to TRBD1. The ends lost 2 bases at V and 10 bases at J; junction bases unmatched: 6. Per the germline V gene, CDR1 is ENHRY and CDR2 is SYGVKD. The CDR3 runs to 13 residues.

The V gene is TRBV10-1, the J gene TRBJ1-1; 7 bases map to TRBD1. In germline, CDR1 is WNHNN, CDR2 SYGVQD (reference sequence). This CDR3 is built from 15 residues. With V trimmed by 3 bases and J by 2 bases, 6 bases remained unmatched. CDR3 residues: CASSEGTGENTEAFF. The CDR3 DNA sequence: TGCGCCAGCAGTGAAGGAACAGGGGAAAACACTGAAGCTTTCTTT.

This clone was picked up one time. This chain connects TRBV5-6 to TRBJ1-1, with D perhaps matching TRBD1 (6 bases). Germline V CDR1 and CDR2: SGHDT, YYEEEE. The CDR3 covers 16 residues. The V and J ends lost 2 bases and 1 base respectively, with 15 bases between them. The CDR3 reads CASSFLRGWGNTEAFF. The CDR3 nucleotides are TGTGCCAGCAGCTTCCTGAGGGGGTGGGGGAACACTGAAGCTTTCTTT.

This chain's CDR3 is CAISPAVEQFF. The CDR3 nucleotides read TGTGCCATCAGTCCAGCGGTCGAGCAGTTCTTC. The chain uses TRBV10-3 and TRBJ2-1, with D possibly matching TRBD2 (5 bases). CDR1 and CDR2 (germline): ENHRY, SYGVKD. Trimming removed 5 bases from V and 10 bases from J, with 9 bases in between. The CDR3 covers 11 residues.

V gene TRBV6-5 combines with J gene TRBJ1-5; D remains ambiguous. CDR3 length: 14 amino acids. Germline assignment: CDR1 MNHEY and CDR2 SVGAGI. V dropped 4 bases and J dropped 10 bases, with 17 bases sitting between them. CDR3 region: CASSLTGGGRPQHF. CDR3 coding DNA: TGTGCCAGCAGTTTGACGGGAGGAGGGAGACCCCAGCATTTT.

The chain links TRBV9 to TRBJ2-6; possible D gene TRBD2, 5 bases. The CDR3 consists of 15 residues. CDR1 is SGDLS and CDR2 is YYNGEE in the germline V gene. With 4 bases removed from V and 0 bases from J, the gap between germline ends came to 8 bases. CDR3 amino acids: CASSLGSSGANVLTF. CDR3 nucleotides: TGTGCCAGCAGCCTAGGGAGCTCTGGGGCCAACGTCCTGACTTTC.

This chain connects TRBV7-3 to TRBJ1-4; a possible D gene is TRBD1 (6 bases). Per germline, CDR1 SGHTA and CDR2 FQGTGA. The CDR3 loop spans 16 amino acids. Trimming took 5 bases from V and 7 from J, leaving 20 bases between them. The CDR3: CASSPGGDRRIEKLFF. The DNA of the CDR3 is TGTGCCAGCAGCCCCGGCGGAGACAGGAGGATTGAAAAACTGTTTTTT.

This chain's CDR3 is CASTLRGRGYNEQFF. For the CDR3, the DNA is TGTGCCAGCACCCTCCGAGGGCGGGGCTACAATGAGCAGTTCTTC. The rearrangement uses TRBV2 and TRBJ2-1; TRBD2 is a possible D gene (6 bases). The CDR3 has 15 residues. Germline V gene lookup returns CDR1 SNHLY and CDR2 FYNNEI. The V and J ends lost 7 bases and 3 bases respectively, with 16 bases between them.

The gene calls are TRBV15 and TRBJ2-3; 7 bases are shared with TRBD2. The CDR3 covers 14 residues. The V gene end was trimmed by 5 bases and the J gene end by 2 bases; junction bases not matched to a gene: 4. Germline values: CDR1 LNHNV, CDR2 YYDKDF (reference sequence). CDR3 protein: CATSARDYTDTQYF. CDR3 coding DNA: TGTGCCACCAGCGCCCGGGACTACACAGATACGCAGTATTTT.

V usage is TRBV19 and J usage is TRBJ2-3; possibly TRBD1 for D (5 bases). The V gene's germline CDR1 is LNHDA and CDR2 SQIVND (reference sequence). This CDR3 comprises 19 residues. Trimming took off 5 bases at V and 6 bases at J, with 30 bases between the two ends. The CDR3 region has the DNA TGTGCCAGTAGTGCCCGGGCGCCCAGGGTCTCTTCCGCAGTCGATACGCAGTATTTT. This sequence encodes CASSARAPRVSSAVDTQYF.

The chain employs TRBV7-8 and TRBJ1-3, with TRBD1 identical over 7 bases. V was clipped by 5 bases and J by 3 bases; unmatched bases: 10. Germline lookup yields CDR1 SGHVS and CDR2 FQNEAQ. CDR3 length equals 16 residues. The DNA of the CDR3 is TGTGCCAGCAGCCCGCACAGACAGGGAAGTGGAAACACCATATATTTT. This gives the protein CASSPHRQGSGNTIYF. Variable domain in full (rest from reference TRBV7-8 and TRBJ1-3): GAGVSQSPRYKVAKRGQDVALRCDPISGHVSLFWYQQALGQGPEFLTYFQNEAQLDKSGLPSDRFFAERPEGSVSTLKIQRTQQEDSAVYLCASSPHRQGSGNTIYFGEGSWLTVV.

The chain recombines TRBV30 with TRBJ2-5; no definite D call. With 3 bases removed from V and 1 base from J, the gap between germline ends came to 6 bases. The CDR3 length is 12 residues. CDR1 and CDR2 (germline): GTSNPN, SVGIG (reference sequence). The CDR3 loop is CAWRSGQETQYF. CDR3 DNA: TGTGCCTGGAGGTCCGGCCAAGAGACCCAGTACTTC.

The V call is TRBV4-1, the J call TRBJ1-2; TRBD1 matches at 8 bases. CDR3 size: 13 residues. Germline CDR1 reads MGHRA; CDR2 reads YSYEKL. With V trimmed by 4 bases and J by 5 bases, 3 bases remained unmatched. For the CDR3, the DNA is TGCGCCAGCAGCCCAGGACAGGGTTATGGCTACACCTTC. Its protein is CASSPGQGYGYTF.

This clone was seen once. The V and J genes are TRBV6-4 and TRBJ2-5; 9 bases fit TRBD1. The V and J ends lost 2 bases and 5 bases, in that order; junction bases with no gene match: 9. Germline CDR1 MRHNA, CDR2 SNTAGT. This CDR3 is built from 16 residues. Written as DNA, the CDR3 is TGTGCCAGCAGTGACCAGAACAGGGGGCGCGTTGAGACCCAGTACTTC. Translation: CASSDQNRGRVETQYF.

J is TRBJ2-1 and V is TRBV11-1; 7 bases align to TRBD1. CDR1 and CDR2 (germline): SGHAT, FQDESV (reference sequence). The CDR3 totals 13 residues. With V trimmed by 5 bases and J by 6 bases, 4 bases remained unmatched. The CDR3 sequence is CASSATGSNEQFF. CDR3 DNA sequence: TGTGCCAGCAGCGCGACAGGGTCCAATGAGCAGTTCTTC.

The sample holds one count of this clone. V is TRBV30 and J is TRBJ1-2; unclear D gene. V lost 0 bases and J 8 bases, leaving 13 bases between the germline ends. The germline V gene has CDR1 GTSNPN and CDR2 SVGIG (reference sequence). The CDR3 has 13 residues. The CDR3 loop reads CAWSVLAGGGYTF. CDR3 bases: TGTGCCTGGAGTGTACTCGCCGGAGGGGGCTACACCTTC.

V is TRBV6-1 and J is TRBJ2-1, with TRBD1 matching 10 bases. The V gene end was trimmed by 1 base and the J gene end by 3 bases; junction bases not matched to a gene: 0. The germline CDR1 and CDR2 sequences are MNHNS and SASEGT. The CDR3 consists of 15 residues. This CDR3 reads CASSEGTGGYNEQFF. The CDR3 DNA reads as TGTGCCAGCAGTGAAGGGACAGGGGGCTACAATGAGCAGTTCTTC.

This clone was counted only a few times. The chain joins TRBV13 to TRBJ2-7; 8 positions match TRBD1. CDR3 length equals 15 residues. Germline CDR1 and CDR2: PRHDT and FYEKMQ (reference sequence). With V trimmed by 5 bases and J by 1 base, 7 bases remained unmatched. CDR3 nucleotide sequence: TGTGCCAGCAGCGCCGGACAGGGCAGATCCTACGAGCAGTACTTC. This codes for CASSAGQGRSYEQYF.

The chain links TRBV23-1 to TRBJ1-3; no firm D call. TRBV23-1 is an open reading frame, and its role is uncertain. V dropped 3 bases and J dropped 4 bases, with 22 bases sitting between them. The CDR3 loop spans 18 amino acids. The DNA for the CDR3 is TGCGCCAGCAGTCAGCCTTTGGAGAACCTGGATGCCGGAAACACCATATATTTT. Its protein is CASSQPLENLDAGNTIYF.

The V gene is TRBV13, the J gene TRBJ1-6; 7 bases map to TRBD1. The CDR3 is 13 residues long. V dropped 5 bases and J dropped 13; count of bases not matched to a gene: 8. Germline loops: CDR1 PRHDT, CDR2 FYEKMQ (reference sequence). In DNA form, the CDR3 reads TGTGCCAGCAGCCCGGGACAGCTTCGGCCCCTCCACTTT. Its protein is CASSPGQLRPLHF. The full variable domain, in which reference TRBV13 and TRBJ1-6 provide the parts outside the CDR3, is AAGVIQSPRHLIKEKRETATLKCYPIPRHDTVYWYQQGPGQDPQFLISFYEKMQSDKGSIPDRFSAQQFSDYHSELNMSSLELGDSALYFCASSPGQLRPLHFGNGTRLTVT.

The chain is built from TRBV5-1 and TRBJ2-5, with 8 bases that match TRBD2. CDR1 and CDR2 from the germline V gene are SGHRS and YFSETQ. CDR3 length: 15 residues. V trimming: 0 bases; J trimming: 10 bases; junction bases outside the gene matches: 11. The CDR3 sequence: CASSLVLTGGGDQYF. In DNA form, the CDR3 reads TGCGCCAGCAGCTTGGTACTGACGGGAGGGGGGGACCAGTACTTC.